This T cell receptor beta chain appears in the sequencing data of a study of metastatic and nonmetastatic thyroid tumors. Across the whole study: Across peripheral blood and tumor or nodule tissue samples taken from malignant and benign thyroid patients, the repertoires were compared with one another.

In this sample, this clone turned up many times. The antigen remains undetermined. This could be a read error, since a much larger clone is one nucleotide away. All patients were treatment-naive before thyroid surgery. The CDR3 runs 18 residues. V dropped 8 bases and J dropped 5; count of bases not matched to a gene: 22. CDR1 is SGHNT, CDR2 YYREEE, per germline (reference sequence). Source study methods: Construction of a distant-metastasis classifier for papillary thyroid cancer relied on CDR3 differences across clinicopathological groups. Through MiXCR, TCRdb re-clonotyped the PCR reads. The V and J calls, along with clone size, are taken from TCRdb and not from the paper's own processing. Of some 40,000 clones in the sample, approximately 24% were seen once. Study results and caveats: Within blood and tumor, benign nodules reportedly had significantly lower TCR beta diversity than malignant thyroid tumors did.

Sequencing was performed on tumor tissue. This rearrangement joins TRBV5-4 to TRBJ1-1; 9 bases map to TRBD1. This TCR derives from a female donor with papillary thyroid cancer or a benign thyroid nodule (not recorded which). Some clones in this sample may be carry-over from other donors' samples. CDR3 coding DNA: TGTGCCAGTACTTGGGGGACAGGGACCTCATCAGGGGTTACTGAAGCTTTCTTT. Translating it yields CASTWGTGTSSGVTEAFF.